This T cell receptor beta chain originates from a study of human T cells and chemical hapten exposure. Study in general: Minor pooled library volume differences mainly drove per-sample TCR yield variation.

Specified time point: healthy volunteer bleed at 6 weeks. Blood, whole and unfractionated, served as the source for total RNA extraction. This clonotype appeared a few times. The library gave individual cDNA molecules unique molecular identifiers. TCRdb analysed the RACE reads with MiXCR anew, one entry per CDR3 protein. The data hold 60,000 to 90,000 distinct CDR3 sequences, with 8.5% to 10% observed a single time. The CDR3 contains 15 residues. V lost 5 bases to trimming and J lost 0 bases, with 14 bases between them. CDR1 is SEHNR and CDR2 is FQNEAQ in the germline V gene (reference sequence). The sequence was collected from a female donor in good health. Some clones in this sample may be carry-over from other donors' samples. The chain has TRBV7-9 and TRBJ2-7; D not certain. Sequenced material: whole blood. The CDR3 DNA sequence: TGTGCCAGCAGCCCCGGAGTGCCGAGCTCCTACGAGCAGTACTTC. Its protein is CASSPGVPSSYEQYF.